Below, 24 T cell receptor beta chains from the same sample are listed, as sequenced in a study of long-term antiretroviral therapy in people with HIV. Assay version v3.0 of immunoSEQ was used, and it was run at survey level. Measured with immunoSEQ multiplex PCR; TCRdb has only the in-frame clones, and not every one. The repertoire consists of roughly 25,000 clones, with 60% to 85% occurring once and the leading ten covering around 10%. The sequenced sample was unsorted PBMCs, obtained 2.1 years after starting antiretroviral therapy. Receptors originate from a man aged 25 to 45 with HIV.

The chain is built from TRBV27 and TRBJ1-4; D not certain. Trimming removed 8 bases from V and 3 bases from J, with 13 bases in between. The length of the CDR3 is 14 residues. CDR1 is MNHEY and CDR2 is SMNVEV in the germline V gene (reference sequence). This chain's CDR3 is CASGFLGPNEKLFF. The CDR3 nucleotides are TGTGCCAGCGGGTTCCTGGGTCCTAATGAAAAACTGTTTTTT.

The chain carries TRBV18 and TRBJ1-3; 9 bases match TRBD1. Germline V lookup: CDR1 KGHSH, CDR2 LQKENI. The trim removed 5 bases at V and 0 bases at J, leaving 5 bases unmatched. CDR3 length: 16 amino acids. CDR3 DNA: TGTGCCAGCTCATCGGACAGGGGTGCCTCTGGAAACACCATATATTTT. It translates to CASSSDRGASGNTIYF.

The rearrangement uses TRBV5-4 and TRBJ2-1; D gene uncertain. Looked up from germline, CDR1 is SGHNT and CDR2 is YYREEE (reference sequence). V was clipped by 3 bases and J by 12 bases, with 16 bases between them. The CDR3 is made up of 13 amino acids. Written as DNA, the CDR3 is TGTGCCAGCAGCTCGGGCCCACAAGCCGCGCAGTTCTTC. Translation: CASSSGPQAAQFF.

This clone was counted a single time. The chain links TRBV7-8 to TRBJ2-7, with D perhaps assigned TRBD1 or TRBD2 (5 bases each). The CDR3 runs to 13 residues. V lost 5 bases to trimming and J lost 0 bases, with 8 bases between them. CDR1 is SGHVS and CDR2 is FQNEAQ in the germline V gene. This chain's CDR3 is CASSRDRSYEQYF. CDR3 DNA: TGTGCCAGCAGCAGGGACCGCTCCTACGAGCAGTACTTC.

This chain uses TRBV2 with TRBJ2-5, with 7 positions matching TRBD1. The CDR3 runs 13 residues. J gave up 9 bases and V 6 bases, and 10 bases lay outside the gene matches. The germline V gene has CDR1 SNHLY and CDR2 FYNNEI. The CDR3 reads CASRGGPVWAQYF. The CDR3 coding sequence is TGTGCCAGCAGAGGGGGCCCGGTATGGGCCCAGTACTTC.

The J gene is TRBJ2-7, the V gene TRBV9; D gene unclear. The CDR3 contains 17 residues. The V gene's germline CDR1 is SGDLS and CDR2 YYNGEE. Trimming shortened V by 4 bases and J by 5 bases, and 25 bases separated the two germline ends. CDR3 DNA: TGTGCCAGCAGCAACTCGCTGGACGTTGCTAAGCCCCACGAGCAGTACTTC. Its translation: CASSNSLDVAKPHEQYF.

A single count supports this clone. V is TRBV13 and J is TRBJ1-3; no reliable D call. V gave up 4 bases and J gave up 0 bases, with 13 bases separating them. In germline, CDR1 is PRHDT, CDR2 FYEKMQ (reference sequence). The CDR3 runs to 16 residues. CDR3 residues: CASSSRYETSGNTIYF. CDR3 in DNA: TGTGCCAGCAGCTCCCGTTATGAGACCTCTGGAAACACCATATATTTT.

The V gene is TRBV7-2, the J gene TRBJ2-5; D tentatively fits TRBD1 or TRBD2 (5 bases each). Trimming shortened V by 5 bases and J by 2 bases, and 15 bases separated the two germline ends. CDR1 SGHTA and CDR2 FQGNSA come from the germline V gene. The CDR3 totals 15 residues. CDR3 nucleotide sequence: TGTGCCAGCAGCCTAGGGGACCCTGGGCAAGAGACCCAGTACTTC. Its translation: CASSLGDPGQETQYF. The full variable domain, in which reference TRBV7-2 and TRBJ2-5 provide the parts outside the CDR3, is GAGVSQSPSNKVTEKGKDVELRCDPISGHTALYWYRQSLGQGLEFLIYFQGNSAPDKSGLPSDRFSAERTGGSVSTLTIQRTQQEDSAVYLCASSLGDPGQETQYFGPGTRLLVL.

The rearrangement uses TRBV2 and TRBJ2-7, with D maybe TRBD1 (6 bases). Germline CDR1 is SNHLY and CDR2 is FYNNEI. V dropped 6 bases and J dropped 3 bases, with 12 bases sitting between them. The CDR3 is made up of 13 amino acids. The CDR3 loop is CASSAGQNYEQYF. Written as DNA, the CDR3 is TGTGCCAGCAGCGCAGGACAGAACTACGAGCAGTACTTC.

CDR3 in amino acids: CAWFRTTNSYNEQFF. The CDR3 nucleotides read TGTGCCTGGTTCCGGACAACCAACTCCTACAATGAGCAGTTCTTC. This rearrangement joins TRBV30 to TRBJ2-1; a possible D gene is TRBD1 (5 bases). V was shortened by 5 bases and J by 0 bases, with 14 bases between the two germline ends. CDR3 length equals 15 residues. Germline values: CDR1 GTSNPN, CDR2 SVGIG (reference sequence).

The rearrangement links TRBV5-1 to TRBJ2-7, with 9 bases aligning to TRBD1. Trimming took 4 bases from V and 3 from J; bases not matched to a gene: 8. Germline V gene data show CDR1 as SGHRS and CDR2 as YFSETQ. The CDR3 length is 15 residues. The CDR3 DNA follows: TGCGCCAGCAGCGTCACAGGGGGCTGGGGCTACGAGCAGTACTTC. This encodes CASSVTGGWGYEQYF.

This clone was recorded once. In DNA, the CDR3 is TGTGCCAGCAGTAATCAGAACACTGAAGCTTTCTTT. Amino acids: CASSNQNTEAFF. This rearrangement joins TRBV28 to TRBJ1-1; the D is unclear. V was pared by 5 bases and J by 1 base, with 5 bases between. The V gene's germline CDR1 is MDHEN and CDR2 SYDVKM. The CDR3 runs 12 residues.

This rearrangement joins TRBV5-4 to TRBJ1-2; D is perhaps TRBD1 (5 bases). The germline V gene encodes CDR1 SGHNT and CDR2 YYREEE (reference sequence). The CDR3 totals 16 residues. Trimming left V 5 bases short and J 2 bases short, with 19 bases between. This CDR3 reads CASSDMKGPSNYGYTF. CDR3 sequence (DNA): TGTGCCAGCAGTGATATGAAGGGACCGTCGAACTATGGCTACACCTTC.

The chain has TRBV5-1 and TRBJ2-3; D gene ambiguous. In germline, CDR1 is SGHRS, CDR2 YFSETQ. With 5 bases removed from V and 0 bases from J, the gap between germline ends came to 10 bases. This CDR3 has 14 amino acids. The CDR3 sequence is CASSLPTSTDTQYF. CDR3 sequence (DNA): TGCGCCAGCAGTCTGCCAACTAGCACAGATACGCAGTATTTT.

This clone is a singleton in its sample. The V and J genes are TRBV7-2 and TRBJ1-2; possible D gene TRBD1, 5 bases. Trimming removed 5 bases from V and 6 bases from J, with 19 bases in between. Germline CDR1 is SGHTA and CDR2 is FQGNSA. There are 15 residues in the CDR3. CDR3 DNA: TGTGCCAGCAGCCGGGGCGGCACTGCAGCGCATGGCTACACCTTC. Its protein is CASSRGGTAAHGYTF.

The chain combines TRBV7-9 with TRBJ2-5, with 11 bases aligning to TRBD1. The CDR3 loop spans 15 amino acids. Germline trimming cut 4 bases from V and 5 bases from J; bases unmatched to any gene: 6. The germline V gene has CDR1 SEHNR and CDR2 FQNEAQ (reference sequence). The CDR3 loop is CASSSRTGGSETQYF. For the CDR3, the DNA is TGTGCCAGCAGCTCTCGGACAGGGGGCAGTGAGACCCAGTACTTC.

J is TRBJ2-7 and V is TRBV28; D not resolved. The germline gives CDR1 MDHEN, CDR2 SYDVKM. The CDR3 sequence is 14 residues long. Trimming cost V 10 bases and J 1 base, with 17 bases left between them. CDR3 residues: CATTELGRSYEQYF. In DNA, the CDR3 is TGTGCCACCACAGAACTCGGACGGTCCTACGAGCAGTACTTC.

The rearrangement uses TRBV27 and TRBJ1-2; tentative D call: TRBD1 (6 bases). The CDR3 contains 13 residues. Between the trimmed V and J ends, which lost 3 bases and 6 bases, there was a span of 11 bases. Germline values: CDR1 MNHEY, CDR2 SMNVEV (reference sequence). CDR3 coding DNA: TGTGCCAGCAGTTTGTCCAGGGGTGATGGCTACACCTTC. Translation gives CASSLSRGDGYTF.

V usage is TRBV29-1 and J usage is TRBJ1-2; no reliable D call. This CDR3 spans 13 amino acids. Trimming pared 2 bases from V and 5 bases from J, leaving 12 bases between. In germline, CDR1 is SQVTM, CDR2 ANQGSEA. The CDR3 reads CSVELAVEYGYTF. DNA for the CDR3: TGCAGCGTTGAACTCGCTGTAGAGTATGGCTACACCTTC.

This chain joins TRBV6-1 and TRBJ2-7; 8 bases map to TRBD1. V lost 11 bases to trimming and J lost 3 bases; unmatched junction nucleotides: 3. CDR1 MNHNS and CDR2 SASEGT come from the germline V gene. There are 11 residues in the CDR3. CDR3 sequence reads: CAGQGFYEQYF. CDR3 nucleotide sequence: TGTGCCGGACAGGGATTCTACGAGCAGTACTTC.

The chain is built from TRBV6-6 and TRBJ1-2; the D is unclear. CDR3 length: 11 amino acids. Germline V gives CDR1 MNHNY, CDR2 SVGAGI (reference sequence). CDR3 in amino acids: CGSGHLYGYTF. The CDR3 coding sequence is TGTGGAAGCGGGCATCTCTATGGCTACACCTTC.

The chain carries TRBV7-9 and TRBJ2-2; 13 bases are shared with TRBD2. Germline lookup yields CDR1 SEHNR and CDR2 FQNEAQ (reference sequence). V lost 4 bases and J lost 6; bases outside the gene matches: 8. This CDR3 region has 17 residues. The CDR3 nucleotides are TGTGCCAGCAGCTCCCGGACTAGCGGGAGTTACGCCGGGGAGCTGTTTTTT. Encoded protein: CASSSRTSGSYAGELFF.

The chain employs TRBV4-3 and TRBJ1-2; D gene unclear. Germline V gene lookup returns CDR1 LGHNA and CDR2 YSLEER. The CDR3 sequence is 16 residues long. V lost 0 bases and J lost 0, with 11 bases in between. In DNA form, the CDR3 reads TGCGCCAGCAGCCAAGATATGGCAGCAGCTAACTATGGCTACACCTTC. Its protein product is CASSQDMAAANYGYTF.

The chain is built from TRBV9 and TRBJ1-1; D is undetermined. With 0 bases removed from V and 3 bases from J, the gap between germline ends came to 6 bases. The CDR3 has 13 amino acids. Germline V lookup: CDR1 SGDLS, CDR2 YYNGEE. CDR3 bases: TGTGCCAGCAGCGTAGGGGCAGACACTGAAGCTTTCTTT. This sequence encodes CASSVGADTEAFF.